This record concerns one TCR beta chain sequence. The sample comes from a study of shared clonotypes between healthy human individuals. Germline-derived CDR1 and CDR2 are MNHNY and SVGAGI (reference sequence). The CDR3 runs 14 residues. V gave up 4 bases and J gave up 3 bases, with 10 bases separating them. Assay: immunoSEQ multiplex PCR; the TCRdb copy retains only in-frame clones and omits some. Of 900,000 to 1,200,000 clones in the sample, around 78% are singletons; the top ten hold 0.55% to 0.7%. Sample: memory CD4+ T cells from PBMCs. As to subset: CD45RA-negative fraction. The V call is TRBV6-6, the J call TRBJ1-5; tentative D call: TRBD1 (5 bases). The clonotype comes from a young man in good health. Some clones in this sample may be carry-over from other donors' samples. The CDR3 sequence is CASSWAGTNQPQHF. The CDR3 DNA sequence: TGTGCCAGCAGTTGGGCAGGGACCAATCAGCCCCAGCATTTT.